The source of this T cell receptor (beta chain) is a study of technical replicates of blood from a handful of donors. TCRdb's table, derived via immunoSEQ multiplex PCR, lists solely in-frame clones and lacks some. The sample includes 45,000 to 60,000 clones, roughly nine tenths of them seen just once. V lost 5 bases and J lost 4; bases outside the gene matches: 6. The germline CDR1 and CDR2 sequences are MDHEN and SYDVKM. The CDR3 has 14 residues. The chain carries TRBV28 and TRBJ1-1; 8 bases fit TRBD1. Sequencing used PBMCs. The TCR sequence derives from a human donor in good health. Some clones in this sample may be carry-over from other donors' samples. CDR3 nucleotides: TGTGCCAGCAGTCGACAGGGGTTAGGCACTGAAGCTTTCTTT. Its translation is CASSRQGLGTEAFF. The full variable domain, completed using reference TRBV28 and TRBJ1-1, is DVKVTQSSRYLVKRTGEKVFLECVQDMDHENMFWYRQDPGLGLRLIYFSYDVKMKEKGDIPEGYSVSREKKERFSLILESASTNQTSMYLCASSRQGLGTEAFFGQGTRLTVV.